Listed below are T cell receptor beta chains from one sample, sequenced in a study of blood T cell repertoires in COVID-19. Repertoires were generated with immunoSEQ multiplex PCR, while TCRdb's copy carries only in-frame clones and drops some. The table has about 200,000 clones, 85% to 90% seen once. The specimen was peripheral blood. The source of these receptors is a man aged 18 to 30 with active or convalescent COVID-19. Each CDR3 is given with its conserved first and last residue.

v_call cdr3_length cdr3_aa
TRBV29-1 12 CSVDRFRTEAFF
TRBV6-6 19 CASSHRDRDSRAGANVLTF
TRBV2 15 CASTFRGISTDTQYF
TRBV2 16 CASRSRGFSTNEKLFF
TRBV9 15 CASSVGGSSSYEQYF
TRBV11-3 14 CASSPSGSPDTQYF
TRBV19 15 CASSVAGGLAETQYF
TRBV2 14 CASRSGQQVYEQYF
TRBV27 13 CASSLEGHREAFF
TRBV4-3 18 CASSQGPWRASSYNEQFF